The 21 T cell receptor beta chains below all came from one sample that was sequenced in a study of cytomegalovirus exposure and HLA in healthy donors. Primers for the PCR totalled 60 Vbeta and 13 Jbeta. Here immunoSEQ multiplex PCR was the method, and the copy in TCRdb shows in-frame clones only, minus some. In the table there are 120,000 to 150,000 clones, roughly 74% of which are singletons. Sample: PBMCs. Every receptor here comes from a woman aged 40 to 49 in good health and CMV-seropositive.

This chain joins TRBV7-9 and TRBJ2-2; 11 bases align to TRBD1. V shed 5 bases and J 6 bases; nucleotides not matched to a gene: 5. The CDR3 loop spans 15 amino acids. CDR1 and CDR2 from the germline V gene are SEHNR and FQNEAQ (reference sequence). The CDR3 region is CASSHGQGASGELFF. The CDR3, as DNA: TGTGCCAGCAGCCACGGACAGGGGGCGTCCGGGGAGCTGTTTTTT.

The chain joins TRBV30 to TRBJ1-2; the D gene is possibly TRBD1 (5 bases). Trimming removed 1 base at V and 6 bases at J, with 18 bases between. Germline assignment: CDR1 GTSNPN and CDR2 SVGIG (reference sequence). The CDR3 extends over 15 amino acids. The DNA for the CDR3 is TGTGCCTGGAGTGGCCCAGGGCCTCTAGGACATGGCTACACCTTC. Its protein product is CAWSGPGPLGHGYTF.

The chain is built from TRBV5-1 and TRBJ2-7; 9 positions match TRBD1. Germline V gene data show CDR1 as SGHRS and CDR2 as YFSETQ. Losses at the gene ends were 3 bases for V and 6 bases for J; bases not matched to a gene: 4. The CDR3 sequence is 13 residues long. The CDR3 sequence is CASSSNRGLEQYF. The CDR3 coding sequence is TGCGCCAGCAGCTCGAACAGGGGGCTCGAGCAGTACTTC. The variable domain in full, completed from reference TRBV5-1 and TRBJ2-7, reads KAGVTQTPRYLIKTRGQQVTLSCSPISGHRSVSWYQQTPGQGLQFLFEYFSETQRNKGNFPGRFSGRQFSNSRSEMNVSTLELGDSALYLCASSSNRGLEQYFGPGTRLTVT.

The chain couples TRBV23-1 to TRBJ2-2, with 11 bases lining up with TRBD2. TRBV23-1 is flagged as an ORF with uncertain function. The CDR3 consists of 17 residues. After removal of 7 bases from V and 6 bases from J, the junction contained 13 bases not matched to a gene. CDR3 amino acids: CASTGDTSGSTPGELFF. As DNA, the CDR3 is TGCGCCAGCACCGGCGATACTAGCGGGAGCACGCCCGGGGAGCTGTTTTTT.

This clone appeared once. This rearrangement joins TRBV28 to TRBJ2-2, with 9 bases identical to TRBD1. This CDR3 is built from 15 residues. Germline-derived CDR1 and CDR2 are MDHEN and SYDVKM. V lost 5 bases, J lost 5 bases, and 6 bases stayed unmatched. The CDR3 bases are TGTGCCAGCAGTCCACAGGGGGCGGGTACCGGGGAGCTGTTTTTT. It codes for CASSPQGAGTGELFF.

The CDR3 DNA follows: TGTGCCAGCAGGGCAGGGGGCGAAGGCAATCAGCCCCAGCATTTT. This encodes CASRAGGEGNQPQHF. V usage is TRBV28 and J usage is TRBJ1-5; 8 nucleotides align to TRBD1. The CDR3 is 15 residues long. Trimming took 6 bases from V and 2 from J; bases not matched to a gene: 6. Germline V gene data show CDR1 as MDHEN and CDR2 as SYDVKM.

This sequence joins TRBV18 and TRBJ1-2; perhaps TRBD1 as D (5 bases). Germline V gene sequence: CDR1 KGHSH, CDR2 LQKENI. This CDR3 has 13 amino acids. Trimming left V 3 bases short and J 6 bases short, with 11 bases between. CDR3 in amino acids: CASSPDSSHGYTF. CDR3 nucleotides: TGTGCCAGCTCACCCGACAGTAGTCATGGCTACACCTTC.

Details on this clone: At the DNA level, this CDR3 is encoded by other sequences in the same sample as well. The V call is TRBV20-1, the J call TRBJ2-7; D is perhaps TRBD1 (5 bases). Trimming cost V 2 bases and J 3 bases, with 5 bases left between them. CDR1 is DFQATT and CDR2 is SNEGSKA in the germline V gene (reference sequence). The CDR3 is 11 residues long. CDR3 region: CSARQGYEQYF. As DNA, the CDR3 is TGCAGTGCTAGACAGGGCTACGAGCAGTACTTC.

The chain combines TRBV15 with TRBJ2-1, with TRBD2 identical over 8 bases. Trimming took 4 bases from V and 10 from J; bases not matched to a gene: 9. This CDR3 comprises 14 residues. CDR1 and CDR2 from the germline V gene are LNHNV and YYDKDF (reference sequence). The CDR3 is CATSIRTSPREQFF. The DNA of the CDR3 is TGTGCCACCAGCATCAGGACTAGCCCCAGGGAGCAGTTCTTC.

This clone appeared a few times. The J gene is TRBJ1-1, the V gene TRBV18; D ambiguous. V was clipped by 0 bases and J by 6 bases, with 11 bases between them. The germline CDR1 and CDR2 sequences are KGHSH and LQKENI. The CDR3 loop spans 14 amino acids. The CDR3 DNA reads TGTGCCAGCTCACCACCAACGATTAGATCTGAAGCTTTCTTT. It yields the protein CASSPPTIRSEAFF.

The CDR3 reads CASRKGLADYNEQFF. CDR3 nucleotides: TGTGCCAGCAGAAAAGGACTAGCGGATTACAATGAGCAGTTCTTC. V gene TRBV6-1 combines with J gene TRBJ2-1, with 10 bases fitting TRBD2. CDR1 and CDR2 from the germline V gene are MNHNS and SASEGT. The CDR3 is 15 amino acids. V trimming: 6 bases; J trimming: 4 bases; junction bases outside the gene matches: 6.

V usage is TRBV6-5 and J usage is TRBJ1-2, with D perhaps matching TRBD1 (6 bases). V lost 2 bases and J 8 bases, leaving 15 bases between the germline ends. The CDR3 is 14 amino acids. Germline-derived CDR1 and CDR2 are MNHEY and SVGAGI. The CDR3 nucleotides read TGTGCCAGCAGTTACGCCCGGACAGAGCGAGGCTACACCTTC. Protein sequence: CASSYARTERGYTF.

The CDR3 spells CASSLRDSTYEQYF. CDR3 sequence (DNA): TGTGCCAGCAGTCTCAGGGACAGCACCTACGAGCAGTACTTC. The chain is built from TRBV6-1 and TRBJ2-5; TRBD1 matches 7 bases. The J call is uncertain, as TRBJ2-7 better fits the DNA end. This CDR3 has 14 residues. Germline V lookup: CDR1 MNHNS, CDR2 SASEGT.

This chain joins TRBV27 and TRBJ1-4, with a weak D call TRBD1 (6 bases). The CDR3 spans 15 residues. From germline, CDR1 is MNHEY and CDR2 SMNVEV (reference sequence). V lost 5 bases and J lost 10, with 20 bases in between. CDR3 sequence reads: CASSPRDTKGGKLFF. In DNA, the CDR3 is TGTGCCAGCAGTCCCCGGGACACTAAAGGGGGAAAACTGTTTTTT.

This clone was observed a few times. This sequence joins TRBV7-2 and TRBJ2-3, with 8 bases lining up with TRBD2. CDR3 length equals 16 residues. Germline CDR1 and CDR2: SGHTA and FQGNSA. V lost 3 bases and J lost 5; bases outside the gene matches: 10. The CDR3 nucleotides read TGTGCCAGCAGCTTCGGGGTAGCGGGACGGAGAGATACGCAGTATTTT. Its translation: CASSFGVAGRRDTQYF.

The chain uses TRBV5-6 and TRBJ1-1; tentative D call: TRBD1 (6 bases). This CDR3 has 16 amino acids. Germline V gene lookup returns CDR1 SGHDT and CDR2 YYEEEE. V was cut by 1 base and J by 1 base, with 14 bases left in between. The CDR3 sequence is CASSLYVGTQNTEAFF. The CDR3 DNA reads TGTGCCAGCAGCTTGTATGTCGGGACACAGAACACTGAAGCTTTCTTT.

This clone has a handful of counts. The chain employs TRBV19 and TRBJ1-2; D unclear. V lost 3 bases, J lost 3 bases, and 14 bases lay in between. Germline values: CDR1 LNHDA, CDR2 SQIVND (reference sequence). The CDR3 runs to 15 residues. The CDR3 DNA sequence: TGTGCCAGTAGTATGGGTTTTCTGGGAGACTATGGCTACACCTTC. This gives the protein CASSMGFLGDYGYTF.

The rearrangement uses TRBV21-1 and TRBJ2-1; TRBD2, the table's D call, was not compared with the DNA. TRBV21-1 is tagged as a pseudogene. The length of the CDR3 is 17 residues. In DNA, the CDR3 is TGTGCCAGCAGCAAAGTCCAGGGGGCTAGCGGGAGGAATGAGCAGTTCTTC. It yields the protein CASSKVQGASGRNEQFF.

This clone came up once. J is TRBJ1-4 and V is TRBV18; 9 bases align to TRBD1. The trim removed 4 bases at V and 6 bases at J, leaving 6 bases unmatched. CDR1 KGHSH and CDR2 LQKENI come from the germline V gene. The CDR3 spans 15 residues. The CDR3 sequence is CASSLRQGEYEKLFF. In DNA, the CDR3 is TGTGCCAGCTCACTTCGACAGGGGGAATATGAAAAACTGTTTTTT.

The DNA of the CDR3 is TGTGCCAGCAGTTTATCTCTAGCGGGAGGAGGGGAGACCCAGTACTTC. Its translation: CASSLSLAGGGETQYF. The rearrangement joins TRBV27 to TRBJ2-5, with 11 bases matching TRBD2. Germline V gene lookup returns CDR1 MNHEY and CDR2 SMNVEV (reference sequence). J lost 5 bases, V lost 0 bases, and 5 bases had no gene match. This CDR3 is 16 amino acids long.

The chain links TRBV5-1 to TRBJ1-5, with 10 bases matching TRBD1. This CDR3 is 15 amino acids long. Unmatched junction bases numbered 1, after V lost 4 bases and J lost 0 bases. Germline CDR1 and CDR2: SGHRS and YFSETQ. The CDR3 protein is CASSRTGGSNQPQHF. The CDR3 DNA follows: TGCGCCAGCAGCCGGACAGGGGGTAGCAATCAGCCCCAGCATTTT.